This TCR beta chain originates from a study of cytomegalovirus exposure and HLA in healthy donors. Study conclusions and caveats: Based on reports, TCR beta sequences accurately predicted HLA-A and HLA-B alleles for most subjects. A later look showed TCR association rates differing by HLA locus, highest for DRB1 and lowest for HLA-C. In a later analysis, V- and J-gene trimming of beta chains associated with a DCLRE1C missense variant, replicated independently.

Worth noting for this clone: The target antigen is unknown.

It was with 60 Vbeta and 13 Jbeta primers that the PCR ran. TCRdb keeps only in-frame clones here, not all; method: immunoSEQ multiplex PCR. The sample yields roughly 120,000 clones, over 70% seen once. V shed 1 base and J 8 bases; nucleotides not matched to a gene: 7. Germline V gene sequence: CDR1 SGHTA, CDR2 FQGNSA. This CDR3 is 15 amino acids long. The clonotype originates from a woman between 50 and 59 years old in good health and CMV-seropositive. The sequenced sample was PBMCs. This rearrangement joins TRBV7-2 to TRBJ2-3; 9 nucleotides line up with TRBD2. The CDR3: CASSLGGTSPGTQYF. The CDR3 coding sequence is TGTGCCAGCAGCTTAGGAGGGACTAGCCCGGGTACGCAGTATTTT.